This T cell receptor beta chain was found in a study of blood T cell repertoires in COVID-19. Study-wide background: Acute and convalescent COVID-19 specimens originated in the United States, Italy and Spain. Sources were T cells, B-cell-depleted T cells, or PBMCs; the material itself was cDNA or gDNA.

This clone was detected only once. Original analysis: Estimation of nucleated cell counts was performed using reference gene primer amplification. Profiling relied on immunoSEQ multiplex PCR, and the TCRdb table lists in-frame clones only, not all of them. V, J and clone size are those of that table, while D and trimming were read from the DNA. The data hold about 66,000 clones, with approximately 90% observed a single time. Germline CDR1 reads MDHEN; CDR2 reads SYDVKM. V was clipped by 2 bases and J by 2 bases, with 18 bases between them. CDR3 length equals 17 residues. This clonotype originated in a man aged 70 or older with acute or convalescent COVID-19. The sequenced sample was peripheral blood. This chain links TRBV28 with TRBJ2-5; possible D gene TRBD2, 6 bases. The CDR3 region is CASSLRDSLLMQETQYF. Here the CDR3 DNA reads TGTGCCAGCAGTTTAAGGGACTCCCTACTTATGCAAGAGACCCAGTACTTC.